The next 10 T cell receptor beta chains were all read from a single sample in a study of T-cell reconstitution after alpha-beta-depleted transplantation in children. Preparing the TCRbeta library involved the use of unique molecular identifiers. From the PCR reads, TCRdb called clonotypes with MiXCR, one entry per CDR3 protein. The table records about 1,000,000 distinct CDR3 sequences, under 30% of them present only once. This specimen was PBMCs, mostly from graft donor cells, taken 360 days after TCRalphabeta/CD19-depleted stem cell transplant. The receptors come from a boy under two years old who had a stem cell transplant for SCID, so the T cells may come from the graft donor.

The CDR3 region has the DNA TGCGCCAGCAGCTTTGGGTTAGCAGGGGGACTTAACAATGAGCAGTTCTTC. Its protein is CASSFGLAGGLNNEQFF. This chain links TRBV5-1 with TRBJ2-1; weak D call: TRBD1 (7 bases). V was clipped by 2 bases and J by 5 bases, with 20 bases between them. Germline assignment: CDR1 SGHRS and CDR2 YFSETQ. CDR3 size: 17 residues.

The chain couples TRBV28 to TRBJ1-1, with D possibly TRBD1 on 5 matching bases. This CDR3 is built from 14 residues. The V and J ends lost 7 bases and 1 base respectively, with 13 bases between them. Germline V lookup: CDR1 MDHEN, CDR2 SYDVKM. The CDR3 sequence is CASNTGQKNTEAFF. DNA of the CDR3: TGTGCCAGCAACACCGGACAAAAGAACACTGAAGCTTTCTTT.

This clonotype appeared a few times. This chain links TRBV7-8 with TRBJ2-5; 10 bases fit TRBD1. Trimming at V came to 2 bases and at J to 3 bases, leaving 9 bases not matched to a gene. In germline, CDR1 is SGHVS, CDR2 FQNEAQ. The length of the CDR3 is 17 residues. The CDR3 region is CASSLRSEGTGEETQYF. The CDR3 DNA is TGTGCCAGCAGCTTAAGGTCGGAGGGGACAGGGGAAGAGACCCAGTACTTC.

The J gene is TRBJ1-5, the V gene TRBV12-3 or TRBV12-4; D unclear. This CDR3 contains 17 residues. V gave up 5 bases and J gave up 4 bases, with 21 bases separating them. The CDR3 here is CASSPGGFVGSNQPQHF. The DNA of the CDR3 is TGTGCCAGCAGTCCCGGAGGATTTGTGGGATCAAATCAGCCCCAGCATTTT.

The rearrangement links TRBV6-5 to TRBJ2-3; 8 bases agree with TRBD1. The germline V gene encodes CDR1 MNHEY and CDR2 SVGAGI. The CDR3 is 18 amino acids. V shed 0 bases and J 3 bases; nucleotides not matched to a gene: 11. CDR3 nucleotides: TGTGCCAGCAGTTACTCAGCGGGCAGGGGGCTAGGGACAGATACGCAGTATTTT. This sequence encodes CASSYSAGRGLGTDTQYF.

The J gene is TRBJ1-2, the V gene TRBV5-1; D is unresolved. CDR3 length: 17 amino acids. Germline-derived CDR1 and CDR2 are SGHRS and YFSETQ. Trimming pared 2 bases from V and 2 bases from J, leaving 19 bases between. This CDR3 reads CASSFSGGLAGNYGYTF. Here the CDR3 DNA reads TGCGCCAGCAGCTTTTCGGGCGGACTAGCGGGGAACTATGGCTACACCTTC.

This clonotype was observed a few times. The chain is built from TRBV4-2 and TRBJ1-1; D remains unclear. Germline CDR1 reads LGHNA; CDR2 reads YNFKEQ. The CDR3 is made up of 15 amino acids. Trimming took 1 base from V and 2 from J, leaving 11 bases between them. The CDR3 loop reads CASSQGVGVNTEAFF. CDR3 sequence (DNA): TGTGCCAGCAGCCAAGGAGTAGGTGTAAACACTGAAGCTTTCTTT.

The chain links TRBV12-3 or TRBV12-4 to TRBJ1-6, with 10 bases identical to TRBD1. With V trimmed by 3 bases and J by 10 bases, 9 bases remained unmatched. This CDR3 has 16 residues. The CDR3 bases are TGTGCCAGCAGTTTTATTTCCGGGACAGGGGAATCACCCCTCCACTTT. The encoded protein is CASSFISGTGESPLHF.

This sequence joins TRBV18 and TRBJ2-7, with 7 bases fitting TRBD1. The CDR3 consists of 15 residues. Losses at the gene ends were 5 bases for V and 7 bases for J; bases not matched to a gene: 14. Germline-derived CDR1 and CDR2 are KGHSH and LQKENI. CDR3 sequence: CASSLSIGQAREQYF. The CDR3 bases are TGTGCCAGCTCATTATCGATCGGACAGGCCCGGGAGCAGTACTTC.

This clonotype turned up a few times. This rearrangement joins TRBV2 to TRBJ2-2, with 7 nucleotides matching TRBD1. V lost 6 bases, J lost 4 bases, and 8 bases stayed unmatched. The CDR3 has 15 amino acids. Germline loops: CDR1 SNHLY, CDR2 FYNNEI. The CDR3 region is CASRSTGDGTGELFF. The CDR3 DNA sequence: TGTGCCAGCAGGTCTACAGGGGACGGCACCGGGGAGCTGTTTTTT.